These 7 T cell receptor beta chains originate from one sample sequenced in a study of T cell clonality in common variable immunodeficiency. Study conclusions and caveats: In common variable immunodeficiency, TCR beta chains reportedly carried fewer deletions and N-nucleotide insertions.

The protocol was immunoSEQ multiplex PCR, while the TCRdb copy is restricted to in-frame clones and leaves out a portion. The sample contains about 19,000 clones, none occurring once; 2.5% lies in the top ten. What these receptors recognize is not known. The sequenced sample was peripheral blood mononuclear cells. The receptors here all came from a human donor with common variable immunodeficiency.

Note on this clone: Read data end 3 residues before the CDR3 end; the end is taken from the germline J gene. The chain is built from TRBV7-2 and TRBJ1-2, with 10 bases lining up with TRBD1. The CDR3 totals 15 residues. CDR1 is SGHTA, CDR2 FQGNSA, per germline. V gave up 1 base and J gave up 5 bases; unmatched junction bases: 4. The CDR3 region is CASSLGTGGSYGYTF. Partial CDR3 DNA: TGTGCCAGCAGCTTAGGGACAGGGGGTAGTTATGGC.

This clone has a handful of counts. The part of the CDR3 DNA that was read is TGTGCCAGTAGTTTATTCCGGGACAGGATAACCCTCTATGGC. This gives the protein CASSLFRDRITLYG. The CDR3 in its entirety is CASSLFRDRITLYGYTF. This sequence joins TRBV19 and TRBJ1-2; 8 bases are shared with TRBD1. With the read ending 3 residues before the CDR3 end, the germline J gene is used to fill in that end. Germline lookup yields CDR1 LNHDA and CDR2 SQIVND (reference sequence). CDR3 length equals 17 residues. V lost 5 bases to trimming and J lost 4 bases; unmatched junction nucleotides: 15.

Details on this clone: The CDR3 end is not reached by the read, which stops 3 residues before it; the germline J gene fills it in. This chain connects TRBV20-1 to TRBJ2-7; the D gene is possibly TRBD1 (6 bases). This CDR3 is 12 amino acids long. Trimming stripped 6 bases from V and 3 bases from J, with 12 bases between. Germline loops: CDR1 DFQATT, CDR2 SNEGSKA (reference sequence). The CDR3 here is CSAIKQGYEQYF. CDR3 DNA, as far as it was read: TGCAGTGCCATCAAACAGGGCTACGAG.

This clone is judged medium-sized (0.01 to 0.1%). The CDR3 end lies 3 residues beyond the end of the read and is filled in from the germline J gene. This chain uses TRBV6-1 with TRBJ2-5, with 9 bases aligning to TRBD1. The CDR3 extends over 14 amino acids. Trimming removed 4 bases from V and 1 base from J; junction bases left unmatched: 1. Germline V lookup: CDR1 MNHNS, CDR2 SASEGT. The CDR3 reads CASSADRGQETQYF. The CDR3 bases that were read are TGTGCCAGCAGTGCGGACAGGGGCCAAGAGACC.

At least ten counts were recorded for this clone. The sequence runs out 3 residues before the end of the CDR3; the remainder is reconstructed from the germline J gene. This chain links TRBV5-6 with TRBJ1-4; D possibly corresponds to TRBD1 (6 bases). V gave up 2 bases and J gave up 5 bases, with 13 bases separating them. Germline loops: CDR1 SGHDT, CDR2 YYEEEE. This CDR3 has 15 amino acids. This CDR3 reads CASSFRRGANEKLFF. CDR3 bases read: TGTGCCAGCAGCTTTCGGCGGGGGGCGAATGAAAAA.

The sample holds many counts of this clone. The read ends 3 residues shy of where the CDR3 ends; the end is completed using the germline J gene. The chain combines TRBV20-1 with TRBJ2-3; 13 bases align to TRBD2. This CDR3 is built from 16 residues. V was clipped by 3 bases and J by 2 bases; unmatched bases: 5. CDR1 and CDR2 (germline): DFQATT, SNEGSKA (reference sequence). Incomplete CDR3 DNA: TGCAGTGCTAGGGGGGGACTAGCGGGAACCACAGATACG. Translating gives CSARGGLAGTTDT. The CDR3 in its entirety is CSARGGLAGTTDTQYF.

In regard to this clone: The CDR3 end is not reached by the read, which stops 3 residues before it; the germline J gene fills it in. The V call is TRBV20-1, the J call TRBJ2-5; D is ambiguous. The CDR3 extends over 13 amino acids. CDR1 is DFQATT and CDR2 is SNEGSKA in the germline V gene (reference sequence). V gave up 1 base and J gave up 2 bases, with 8 bases separating them. The CDR3: CSARGPVQETQYF. CDR3 bases read: TGCAGTGCTAGAGGGCCAGTTCAAGAGACC.